This TCR beta chain was captured by sequencing in a study of vaccination and CD4 T cells after COVID-19. The V end lost 5 bases, the J end lost 3 bases, and 4 bases lay between the germline ends. Germline V CDR1 and CDR2: SGHTA, FQGNSA. There are 11 residues in the CDR3. Treatment here: roughly 10-day PBMC culture with coronavirus spike peptide pools or control peptides (ViraFEST assay). Antigen-specific T cells were expanded with peptide pools by ViraFEST, and TCRs were then sequenced. PBMCs were cultured at fewer than 2.5 million per well with 9.5 to 10 IU/ml IL-2 and 8.5 to 10 ug/ml peptide pools. As concerns this clonotype: Its antigen is not identified.

The Oncomine TCR Beta short-read assay was what sequenced the DNA obtained from cultured CD4+ T cells. In this case, cultured CD4+ T cells provided the extracted genomic DNA. MiXCR, applied by TCRdb to the PCR reads, yields one record per CDR3 protein. The sample records around 10,000 distinct CDR3 sequences, 64% being singletons. This rearrangement joins TRBV7-2 to TRBJ2-5; D remains unclear. Sequencing was carried out using CD4+ T cells from blood, cultured in vitro. This clonotype was obtained from a human donor who had recovered from COVID-19. The CDR3 sequence: CASSHKETQYF. The CDR3, as DNA: TGTGCCAGCAGCCACAAAGAGACCCAGTACTTC.